This T cell receptor beta chain was found in a study of cytomegalovirus exposure and HLA in healthy donors. Across the whole study: The study's early data release held tens of millions of unique TCRs from HLA-typed donors.

Overall study findings and caveats: The authors enumerated some 170 TCR beta chains as linked to cytomegalovirus.

V was trimmed by 5 bases and J by 3 bases, leaving 11 bases between them. This CDR3 has 15 amino acids. Germline V lookup: CDR1 LNHDA, CDR2 SQIVND (reference sequence). Remarks on this clone: Its specificity is not known.

A multiplex PCR was run with 60 Vbeta primers and 13 Jbeta primers. Generated by immunoSEQ multiplex PCR, the TCRdb table keeps only in-frame clones and is missing some. The sample lists 150,000 to 200,000 clones, under 85% occurring once. The receptor comes from a human donor in good health. Sequenced sample: PBMCs. The J gene is TRBJ1-6, the V gene TRBV19, with D uncertain. The DNA of the CDR3 is TGTGCCAGTAGTCCCACAGCAAGCTATAATTCACCCCTCCACTTT. Residues: CASSPTASYNSPLHF.